One sample yielded the 6 T cell receptor beta chains listed below, sequenced in a study of regulatory T cells in long-lasting Graves disease. Time point here: persistent/refractory GD, antithyroid drugs over 5 years with positive TRAb. PBMC RNA was the source of the TCR library. HTBI primers from iRepertoire and Arm-PCR of CDR3 regions yielded the TCR beta libraries. TCRdb reanalysed the multiplex PCR reads using MiXCR and keeps one entry per CDR3 protein. The repertoire has hundreds of thousands of distinct CDR3 sequences, roughly 20% of them found once; the top ten carry 7.8%. Specimen: peripheral blood mononuclear cells (PBMCs), collected when the disease was refractory, from a patient treated with antithyroid drugs. The receptor set was obtained from a female donor with Graves disease.

This clonotype was seen many times. CDR3 region: CASSLSGTSTLPRSYEQYF. CDR3 nucleotide sequence: TGTGCCAGCAGTTTATCTGGGACTAGCACCCTTCCGAGGTCCTACGAGCAGTACTTC. The chain links TRBV28 to TRBJ2-7; 9 bases are shared with TRBD2. Trimming at V came to 1 base and at J to 1 base, leaving 14 bases not matched to a gene. This CDR3 comprises 19 residues. Germline CDR1 MDHEN, CDR2 SYDVKM.

This clonotype appeared a few times. The V call is TRBV20-1, the J call TRBJ1-4; weak D call: TRBD1 (5 bases). This CDR3 spans 13 amino acids. V gave up 6 bases and J gave up 7 bases, with 15 bases separating them. The germline V gene has CDR1 DFQATT and CDR2 SNEGSKA (reference sequence). The CDR3 DNA follows: TGCAGTGCCAAACTGGGGGGGGGTGAAAAACTGTTTTTT. Its translation: CSAKLGGGEKLFF.

The chain couples TRBV25-1 to TRBJ2-7; weak D call: TRBD1 (6 bases). The CDR3 runs to 14 residues. Trimming pared 7 bases from V and 4 bases from J, leaving 17 bases between. The V gene's germline CDR1 is MGHDK and CDR2 SYGVNS. The DNA of the CDR3 is TGTGCCAGCACTCCTGTGGGGGCGCATTACGAGCAGTACTTC. Protein product: CASTPVGAHYEQYF.

This clonotype appeared many times. This rearrangement joins TRBV15 to TRBJ2-5, with D unclear. The CDR3 has 14 residues. V was cut by 5 bases and J by 5 bases, with 15 bases left in between. The germline V gene has CDR1 LNHNV and CDR2 YYDKDF (reference sequence). The CDR3 DNA is TGTGCCACCAGCTCTGGAAGGTTTTGGGAGACCCAGTACTTC. It yields the protein CATSSGRFWETQYF. Using reference TRBV15 and TRBJ2-5 for the parts outside the CDR3, the full variable domain is DAMVIQNPRYQVTQFGKPVTLSCSQTLNHNVMYWYQQKSSQAPKLLFHYYDKDFNNEADTPDNFQSRRPNTSFCFLDIRSPGLGDTAMYLCATSSGRFWETQYFGPGTRLLVL.

At least ten counts were recorded for this clonotype. This chain links TRBV6-5 with TRBJ2-5; the D is unclear. CDR1 and CDR2 from the germline V gene are MNHEY and SVGAGI. This CDR3 has 11 residues. V lost 0 bases, J lost 6 bases, and 2 bases lay in between. CDR3 coding DNA: TGTGCCAGCAGTTACTCCAAGACCCAGTACTTC. This sequence encodes CASSYSKTQYF.

This clonotype occurred many times. This chain joins TRBV2 and TRBJ2-5; D gene ambiguous. Trimming removed 5 bases from V and 0 bases from J, with 13 bases in between. The length of the CDR3 is 15 residues. Germline CDR1 reads SNHLY; CDR2 reads FYNNEI. The CDR3, as DNA: TGTGCCAGCAGTCTCGTCATCAGGAACCAAGAGACCCAGTACTTC. Amino acid sequence: CASSLVIRNQETQYF.